A single sample gave rise to the 27 T cell receptor beta chains below, sequenced in a study of blood T cell repertoires in COVID-19. Clones were sequenced by immunoSEQ multiplex PCR, and TCRdb holds only the in-frame ones, with some missing. The data show hundreds of thousands of clones, about 88% seen once. Sequenced sample: peripheral blood. The receptors come from a man aged 65 to 85 with acute or convalescent COVID-19.

The chain recombines TRBV6-2 or TRBV6-3 with TRBJ2-4; D call uncertain. V was clipped by 5 bases and J by 6 bases, with 8 bases between them. The V gene's germline CDR1 is MNHEY and CDR2 SVGEGT. This CDR3 contains 12 residues. CDR3 bases: TGTGCCAGCAGTCGGGTGGGAAACATTCAGTACTTC. The encoded protein is CASSRVGNIQYF.

This clone is a singleton in its sample. The chain uses TRBV5-4 and TRBJ2-2; D is perhaps TRBD2 (5 bases). CDR1 is SGHNT and CDR2 is YYREEE in the germline V gene (reference sequence). Trimming shortened V by 1 base and J by 4 bases, and 14 bases separated the two germline ends. CDR3 size: 16 residues. The CDR3 bases are TGTGCCAGCAGCTTGTTGTCCACTAGAAGCACCGGGGAGCTGTTTTTT. Its protein product is CASSLLSTRSTGELFF. The entire variable domain, with the rest obtained from reference TRBV5-4 and TRBJ2-2, is as follows: ETGVTQSPTHLIKTRGQQVTLRCSSQSGHNTVSWYQQALGQGPQFIFQYYREEENGRGNFPPRFSGLQFPNYSSELNVNALELDDSALYLCASSLLSTRSTGELFFGEGSRLTVL.

This clone was recorded once. The CDR3 sequence: CASSIRAKNTEAFF. DNA for the CDR3: TGTGCCAGTAGTATAAGAGCGAAGAACACTGAAGCTTTCTTT. The V and J genes are TRBV19 and TRBJ1-1, with D hard to call. The CDR3 consists of 14 residues. V was trimmed by 2 bases and J by 1 base, leaving 8 bases between them. CDR1 and CDR2 (germline): LNHDA, SQIVND (reference sequence).

This chain uses TRBV11-2 with TRBJ2-1, with D possibly matching TRBD1 (6 bases). The CDR3 totals 12 residues. In germline, CDR1 is SGHAT, CDR2 FQNNGV. V was pared by 3 bases and J by 14 bases, with 14 bases between. The CDR3 nucleotides read TGTGCCAGCAGCTTGAACAGGGTTTGGAAGTTCTTC. Translation gives CASSLNRVWKFF.

A note on this clone: The junction departs from the called germline gene at one end, perhaps through a read error. The chain couples TRBV7-9 to TRBJ2-7; D is unclear. Germline V gene lookup returns CDR1 SEHNR and CDR2 FQNEAQ (reference sequence). This CDR3 has 11 amino acids. CDR3 region: CASSLEAQPSF. In nucleotides, the CDR3 is TGTGCCAGCAGCTTAGAGGCTCAGCCTAGCTTC.

This clone was found a few times. V and J are TRBV2 and TRBJ2-1; perhaps TRBD2 as D (6 bases). From germline, CDR1 is SNHLY and CDR2 FYNNEI. Trimming took off 6 bases at V and 13 bases at J, with 19 bases between the two ends. There are 13 residues in the CDR3. The CDR3 region has the DNA TGTGCCAGCAGAGGAGAAGGACTAAGCGGACAGTTCTTC. Its translation is CASRGEGLSGQFF.

The CDR3 coding sequence is TGTGCCAGCAGCCAAGAAGTTGGGACAGGGGAGACCCAGTACTTC. It yields the protein CASSQEVGTGETQYF. This chain links TRBV4-2 with TRBJ2-5; TRBD1 aligns across 9 bases. With V trimmed by 0 bases and J by 5 bases, 4 bases remained unmatched. CDR3 length: 15 residues. Germline lookup yields CDR1 LGHNA and CDR2 YNFKEQ.

This chain links TRBV18 with TRBJ2-3, with 8 bases aligning to TRBD2. The trim removed 2 bases at V and 5 bases at J, leaving 9 bases unmatched. The CDR3 has 16 residues. In germline, CDR1 is KGHSH, CDR2 LQKENI. In DNA, the CDR3 is TGTGCCAGCTCACCAGTTCTAGCGGGTGCACAAGATACGCAGTATTTT. This translates into CASSPVLAGAQDTQYF. The full variable domain, rest sourced from reference TRBV18 and TRBJ2-3, is NAGVMQNPRHLVRRRGQEARLRCSPMKGHSHVYWYRQLPEEGLKFMVYLQKENIIDESGMPKERFSAEFPKEGPSILRIQQVVRGDSAAYFCASSPVLAGAQDTQYFGPGTRLTVL.

The chain uses TRBV3-1 (or the pseudogene TRBV3-2) and TRBJ2-1; TRBD2 might be the D (5 bases). Trimming stripped 0 bases from V and 7 bases from J, with 16 bases between. The CDR3 totals 16 residues. Germline V gives CDR1 LGHDT, CDR2 YNNKEL (reference sequence). This chain's CDR3 is CASSQDGAAQRNEQFF. The CDR3 DNA reads TGTGCCAGCAGCCAAGATGGAGCGGCTCAGCGGAATGAGCAGTTCTTC.

The V gene is TRBV3-1 (or the pseudogene TRBV3-2), the J gene TRBJ2-1; unclear D gene. The CDR3 covers 13 residues. Trimming took off 6 bases at V and 5 bases at J, with 11 bases between the two ends. CDR1 LGHDT and CDR2 YNNKEL come from the germline V gene (reference sequence). CDR3 coding DNA: TGTGCCAGCAGTCAAATGCGGCACAATGAGCAGTTCTTC. It translates to CASSQMRHNEQFF.

The chain combines TRBV6-5 with TRBJ2-1; TRBD2 matches 10 bases. The CDR3 extends over 15 amino acids. Germline CDR1 MNHEY, CDR2 SVGAGI. Trimming at V came to 6 bases and at J to 5 bases, leaving 7 bases not matched to a gene. CDR3 residues: CASSQGLALNNEQFF. The CDR3 nucleotides are TGTGCCAGCAGCCAGGGACTAGCGCTAAACAATGAGCAGTTCTTC.

The chain uses TRBV29-1 and TRBJ1-1; tentatively, D is TRBD1 (6 bases). The CDR3 contains 16 residues. The V gene lost 7 bases and the J gene lost 0 bases, with 21 bases spanning the gap. Germline-derived CDR1 and CDR2 are SQVTM and ANQGSEA. In DNA, the CDR3 is TGCAGCGCCAACCCCCCCAGGGGCGGTTTGAACACTGAAGCTTTCTTT. Amino acids: CSANPPRGGLNTEAFF.

In this sample, this clone turned up a few times. The V call is TRBV24-1, the J call TRBJ1-5, with 8 bases identical to TRBD1. Trimming at V came to 5 bases and at J to 2 bases, leaving 4 bases not matched to a gene. Germline V gene lookup returns CDR1 KGHDR and CDR2 SFDVKD. The CDR3 sequence is 15 residues long. CDR3: CATSAGQVGNQPQHF. The CDR3, as DNA: TGTGCCACCAGTGCGGGACAGGTCGGCAATCAGCCCCAGCATTTT.

V usage is TRBV6-5 and J usage is TRBJ1-1; 7 bases align to TRBD1. Unmatched junction bases numbered 11, after V lost 6 bases and J lost 7 bases. Germline CDR1 MNHEY, CDR2 SVGAGI. The CDR3 contains 14 residues. DNA of the CDR3: TGTGCCAGCAGAACCGGGACAGTTGGCCTTGAAGCTTTCTTT. Amino acid sequence: CASRTGTVGLEAFF.

J is TRBJ2-5 and V is TRBV19; perhaps TRBD2 as D (6 bases). This CDR3 contains 15 residues. The V gene lost 7 bases and the J gene lost 5 bases, with 20 bases spanning the gap. Germline CDR1 reads LNHDA; CDR2 reads SQIVND (reference sequence). CDR3 DNA sequence: TGTGCCAGTACCGGGGGTGGTCAGCGGGCGGAGACCCAGTACTTC. Encoded protein: CASTGGGQRAETQYF.

This sequence joins TRBV7-2 and TRBJ2-2; a weak D match, TRBD2 (7 bases). The CDR3 covers 17 residues. V lost 5 bases, J lost 4 bases, and 20 bases lay in between. Germline V gene data show CDR1 as SGHTA and CDR2 as FQGNSA. DNA for the CDR3: TGTGCCAGCAGCATATTAACAGGGAGGGGTCGCACCGGGGAGCTGTTTTTT. Residues: CASSILTGRGRTGELFF.

The chain links TRBV7-9 to TRBJ1-2; no firm D call. The V gene's germline CDR1 is SEHNR and CDR2 FQNEAQ (reference sequence). The V gene lost 7 bases and the J gene lost 4 bases, with 13 bases spanning the gap. The CDR3 is made up of 13 amino acids. In DNA, the CDR3 is TGTGCCAGCACGGACGAGGAACCCTATGGCTACACCTTC. The encoded protein is CASTDEEPYGYTF.

The J gene is TRBJ2-1, the V gene TRBV19; a weak D match, TRBD2 (5 bases). Between the trimmed V and J ends, which lost 3 bases and 0 bases, there was a span of 15 bases. There are 17 residues in the CDR3. Germline loops: CDR1 LNHDA, CDR2 SQIVND (reference sequence). CDR3 residues: CASSMQLSGSSYNEQFF. CDR3 DNA: TGTGCCAGTAGTATGCAATTAAGCGGAAGCTCCTACAATGAGCAGTTCTTC.

The V call is TRBV29-1, the J call TRBJ2-3; TRBD2 matches 7 bases. CDR1 and CDR2 from the germline V gene are SQVTM and ANQGSEA. Trimming removed 4 bases from V and 0 bases from J; junction bases left unmatched: 10. The CDR3 spans 16 residues. CDR3: CSVGGGPADSTDTQYF. The CDR3 DNA reads as TGCAGCGTTGGGGGGGGACCCGCCGATAGCACAGATACGCAGTATTTT.

This sequence joins TRBV3-1 (or the pseudogene TRBV3-2) and TRBJ1-1, with 10 bases aligning to TRBD1. Looked up from germline, CDR1 is LGHDT and CDR2 is YNNKEL (reference sequence). This CDR3 has 14 residues. Trimming removed 5 bases from V and 4 bases from J; junction bases left unmatched: 4. Here the CDR3 reads CASSFWTGGTEAFF. In DNA, the CDR3 is TGTGCCAGCAGCTTTTGGACAGGGGGCACTGAAGCTTTCTTT.

This clone was picked up one time. The gene calls are TRBV5-6 and TRBJ2-1; 13 bases are shared with TRBD2. Germline CDR1 and CDR2: SGHDT and YYEEEE. The length of the CDR3 is 17 residues. V lost 0 bases, J lost 4 bases, and 4 bases stayed unmatched. The CDR3 DNA reads as TGTGCCAGCAGCTTGGGGATGACTAGCGGGGGGTACAATGAGCAGTTCTTC. Translation gives CASSLGMTSGGYNEQFF.

V is TRBV5-4 and J is TRBJ1-1, with D maybe TRBD1 (5 bases). Germline values: CDR1 SGHNT, CDR2 YYREEE (reference sequence). The V and J ends lost 5 bases and 0 bases respectively, with 14 bases between them. The CDR3 loop spans 15 amino acids. Written as DNA, the CDR3 is TGTGCCAGCAGTTCATGGACAAACATGAACACTGAAGCTTTCTTT. Translation gives CASSSWTNMNTEAFF.

The chain employs TRBV6-1 and TRBJ1-6; D uncertain. Germline loops: CDR1 MNHNS, CDR2 SASEGT. V lost 2 bases and J lost 9, with 17 bases in between. The CDR3 is 16 amino acids. In nucleotides, the CDR3 is TGTGCCAGCAGTGAATTCGAAGGAGCCTTAGGTTCACCCCTCCACTTT. Amino acids: CASSEFEGALGSPLHF.

V gene TRBV28 combines with J gene TRBJ2-7, with 13 bases lining up with TRBD2. Germline lookup yields CDR1 MDHEN and CDR2 SYDVKM. V dropped 6 bases and J dropped 2; count of bases not matched to a gene: 4. The CDR3 length is 15 residues. The CDR3 region is CASRLGLAGPYEQYF. The CDR3 DNA reads as TGTGCCAGCAGATTGGGACTAGCGGGGCCCTACGAGCAGTACTTC.

The chain uses TRBV7-9 and TRBJ1-4, with D uncertain. CDR3 length equals 11 residues. Trimming shortened V by 5 bases and J by 8 bases, and 6 bases separated the two germline ends. Germline CDR1 is SEHNR and CDR2 is FQNEAQ (reference sequence). DNA of the CDR3: TGTGCCAGCAGCCCGGTGGAAAAACTGTTTTTT. Translated: CASSPVEKLFF.

V and J are TRBV29-1 and TRBJ1-1; TRBD1 might be the D (6 bases). CDR1 is SQVTM, CDR2 ANQGSEA, per germline. V was shortened by 4 bases and J by 3 bases, with 9 bases between the two germline ends. CDR3 length equals 12 residues. The CDR3 sequence: CSVGQVDTEAFF. In DNA form, the CDR3 reads TGCAGCGTTGGACAGGTAGACACTGAAGCTTTCTTT.

This clone was picked up a small number of times. The chain couples TRBV5-4 to TRBJ1-6; the D gene is possibly TRBD1 (6 bases). The CDR3 totals 15 residues. V was trimmed by 0 bases and J by 8 bases, leaving 12 bases between them. CDR1 and CDR2 from the germline V gene are SGHNT and YYREEE (reference sequence). Here the CDR3 DNA reads TGTGCCAGCAGCTTGGTTACAGGGTGGGATTCACCCCTCCACTTT. Translating gives CASSLVTGWDSPLHF.